Presented here are 9 T cell receptor beta chains from one specimen sequenced in a study of cytomegalovirus exposure and HLA in healthy donors. Sequencing used immunoSEQ multiplex PCR; TCRdb keeps in-frame clones, though not all of them. The data contain about 160,000 clones, more than 70% of them singletons. The source material was PBMCs. These receptors were obtained from a man aged 18 to 29 in good health and CMV-seronegative.

V is TRBV9 and J is TRBJ1-1; D remains unclear. Trimming pared 4 bases from V and 1 base from J, leaving 11 bases between. CDR3 length equals 14 residues. Germline assignment: CDR1 SGDLS and CDR2 YYNGEE. The CDR3 sequence: CASSYDGENTEAFF. CDR3 DNA: TGTGCCAGCAGCTATGACGGGGAGAACACTGAAGCTTTCTTT.

This sequence joins TRBV4-1 and TRBJ2-5; D is ambiguous. This CDR3 contains 13 residues. Trimming pared 4 bases from V and 5 bases from J, leaving 11 bases between. Germline CDR1 MGHRA, CDR2 YSYEKL. The CDR3 is CASSLTPRETQYF. CDR3 coding DNA: TGCGCCAGCAGCCTTACTCCCAGGGAGACCCAGTACTTC.

The rearrangement joins TRBV7-2 to TRBJ2-5; D unclear. The CDR3 contains 15 residues. V lost 5 bases, J lost 5 bases, and 18 bases lay in between. CDR1 and CDR2 from the germline V gene are SGHTA and FQGNSA. The CDR3 is CASSTGSIVRETQYF. CDR3 in DNA: TGTGCCAGCAGCACGGGTTCCATAGTACGGGAGACCCAGTACTTC.

The chain has TRBV2 and TRBJ2-6, with D possibly matching TRBD1 (6 bases). CDR3 length: 17 amino acids. Germline loops: CDR1 SNHLY, CDR2 FYNNEI. Trimming removed 1 base from V and 4 bases from J, with 14 bases in between. The CDR3 coding sequence is TGTGCCAGCAGTGAAGGAATCAGGGGCTCCGGGGCCAACGTCCTGACTTTC. Translating gives CASSEGIRGSGANVLTF.

Of note for this clone: Additional DNA sequences in this sample encode the identical CDR3. V usage is TRBV27 and J usage is TRBJ2-7; TRBD1 aligns across 8 bases. The CDR3 spans 15 residues. Per the germline V gene, CDR1 is MNHEY and CDR2 is SMNVEV (reference sequence). Trimming removed 6 bases from V and 1 base from J; junction bases left unmatched: 8. The CDR3 nucleotides are TGTGCCAGCAGCCCCAGGACAGGGAGGTCCTACGAGCAGTACTTC. Protein: CASSPRTGRSYEQYF.

This clone has only a few counts. The rearrangement joins TRBV4-2 to TRBJ1-1, with D possibly matching TRBD1 (5 bases). V shed 0 bases and J shed 5 bases, with 16 bases lying between them. The CDR3 has 16 amino acids. Germline lookup yields CDR1 LGHNA and CDR2 YNFKEQ. The CDR3 reads CASSQDGARGGTEAFF. In nucleotides, the CDR3 is TGTGCCAGCAGCCAAGATGGGGCCCGGGGAGGAACTGAAGCTTTCTTT.

The CDR3 bases are TGTGCCAGCAGCTGGACAGGGGAGAGTGGCTACACCTTC. Residues: CASSWTGESGYTF. The chain recombines TRBV11-2 with TRBJ1-2; 9 bases map to TRBD1. The junction had 4 bases not matched to a gene; V was cut back by 4 bases and J by 7 bases. Germline values: CDR1 SGHAT, CDR2 FQNNGV. This CDR3 contains 13 residues. Together with reference TRBV11-2 and TRBJ1-2, the CDR3 gives the full variable domain: EAGVAQSPRYKIIEKRQSVAFWCNPISGHATLYWYQQILGQGPKLLIQFQNNGVVDDSQLPKDRFSAERLKGVDSTLKIQPAKLEDSAVYLCASSWTGESGYTFGSGTRLTVV.

This clone was picked up one time. The V gene is TRBV28, the J gene TRBJ2-3; 8 bases are a match to TRBD1. V gave up 8 bases and J gave up 6 bases; unmatched junction bases: 13. CDR3 length: 15 residues. Germline CDR1 MDHEN, CDR2 SYDVKM. As DNA, the CDR3 is TGTGCCAGCCGTAACTCCGGGACAGGAGTTGATACGCAGTATTTT. Encoded protein: CASRNSGTGVDTQYF.

The table lists this clone with a count of one. V and J are TRBV15 and TRBJ2-7; perhaps TRBD2 as D (5 bases). This CDR3 contains 14 residues. Trimming stripped 5 bases from V and 7 bases from J, with 18 bases between. Germline values: CDR1 LNHNV, CDR2 YYDKDF (reference sequence). CDR3 coding DNA: TGTGCCACCAGCGAGGCCACTAATCCGGGGGAGCAGTACTTC. Protein sequence: CATSEATNPGEQYF.